Presented here are 27 T cell receptor beta chains from one specimen sequenced in a study of siplizumab effects on memory and regulatory T cells. Profiling relied on immunoSEQ multiplex PCR, and the TCRdb table lists in-frame clones only, not all of them. The data show fewer than 100,000 clones, around 93% seen once. The sequenced sample consisted of CD8+ T cells sorted from blood. Receptor source: a human donor in good health.

The V and J genes are TRBV7-8 and TRBJ2-6, with D hard to call. V gave up 5 bases and J gave up 2 bases, with 7 bases separating them. Germline V gene sequence: CDR1 SGHVS, CDR2 FQNEAQ. CDR3 length equals 14 residues. CDR3: CASSLPPGANVLTF. As DNA, the CDR3 is TGTGCCAGCAGCCTTCCCCCTGGGGCCAACGTCCTGACTTTC.

The CDR3 region has the DNA TGCGCCAGCAGCCCATCGGGGGGAGGCCCCATTACCGGGGAGCTGTTTTTT. Protein sequence: CASSPSGGGPITGELFF. This chain uses TRBV4-1 with TRBJ2-2, with TRBD2 identical over 7 bases. The CDR3 runs 17 residues. The V gene end was trimmed by 4 bases and the J gene end by 5 bases; junction bases not matched to a gene: 13. The germline V gene encodes CDR1 MGHRA and CDR2 YSYEKL.

The chain carries TRBV4-2 and TRBJ2-1; the D gene could be TRBD1 or TRBD2 (5 bases each). CDR1 is LGHNA, CDR2 YNFKEQ, per germline. With 1 base removed from V and 4 bases from J, the gap between germline ends came to 14 bases. There are 16 residues in the CDR3. The CDR3 protein is CASSQAVGTEYNEQFF. The CDR3 coding sequence is TGTGCCAGCAGCCAAGCCGTTGGGACGGAGTACAATGAGCAGTTCTTC.

The chain links TRBV19 to TRBJ2-7, with 8 bases that match TRBD2. The CDR3 consists of 15 residues. Trimming removed 2 bases from V and 5 bases from J; junction bases left unmatched: 8. Germline V CDR1 and CDR2: LNHDA, SQIVND (reference sequence). The CDR3 DNA is TGTGCCAGTAGTATATCCCCGGGACTAGTAAACGAGCAGTACTTC. The encoded protein is CASSISPGLVNEQYF.

The chain links TRBV7-2 to TRBJ1-2, with D unclear. There are 14 residues in the CDR3. V was cut by 2 bases and J by 4 bases, with 11 bases left in between. Germline CDR1 and CDR2: SGHTA and FQGNSA. The CDR3 sequence: CASSLWGSLYGYTF. As DNA, the CDR3 is TGTGCCAGCAGCTTATGGGGTTCCCTCTATGGCTACACCTTC.

For the CDR3, the DNA is TGTGCCAGCAGGGGGACAGGGAAAAAATACGAGCAGTACTTC. This sequence encodes CASRGTGKKYEQYF. V usage is TRBV2 and J usage is TRBJ2-7; TRBD1 matches at 9 bases. The CDR3 is 14 residues long. Per the germline V gene, CDR1 is SNHLY and CDR2 is FYNNEI. With V trimmed by 6 bases and J by 4 bases, 7 bases remained unmatched.

V is TRBV9 and J is TRBJ1-2, with 10 bases fitting TRBD1. The CDR3 sequence is 16 residues long. With V trimmed by 4 bases and J by 2 bases, 8 bases remained unmatched. The germline V gene encodes CDR1 SGDLS and CDR2 YYNGEE. The CDR3 DNA reads TGTGCCAGCAGCCCGCCGGGACAGGGGTGGAACTATGGCTACACCTTC. Translated, it gives CASSPPGQGWNYGYTF.

The rearrangement links TRBV7-9 to TRBJ1-2; D call uncertain. The V end was cut by 1 base, the J end by 4 bases, with 7 bases between. This CDR3 is 13 amino acids long. Germline CDR1 reads SEHNR; CDR2 reads FQNEAQ (reference sequence). This chain's CDR3 is CASSLVAPYGYTF. CDR3 coding DNA: TGTGCCAGCAGCTTAGTTGCACCCTATGGCTACACCTTC.

In DNA form, the CDR3 reads TGTGCCAGCAGCAAAGACAGGGGGGAAGAGCCCCAGCATTTT. Protein product: CASSKDRGEEPQHF. The rearrangement uses TRBV21-1 and TRBJ1-5; the table's TRBD1 call for D was not verified on the DNA. TRBV21-1 is marked as a pseudogene. The CDR3 is 14 amino acids.

The rearrangement uses TRBV19 and TRBJ1-1; maybe TRBD1 (5 bases). The CDR3 consists of 12 residues. Trimming left V 2 bases short and J 5 bases short, with 6 bases between. The germline V gene has CDR1 LNHDA and CDR2 SQIVND (reference sequence). CDR3 coding DNA: TGTGCCAGTAGTATAACAGGAACTGAAGCTTTCTTT. This encodes CASSITGTEAFF.

The gene calls are TRBV9 and TRBJ1-1; tentative D call: TRBD1 (6 bases). This CDR3 has 14 residues. Per germline, CDR1 SGDLS and CDR2 YYNGEE. V lost 3 bases and J lost 3, with 12 bases in between. CDR3 amino acids: CASSEGVGYTEAFF. Written as DNA, the CDR3 is TGTGCCAGCAGCGAGGGGGTGGGTTACACTGAAGCTTTCTTT.

This CDR3 reads CASSSSGTGVQETQYF. The CDR3 nucleotides are TGTGCCAGCAGCTCGTCCGGGACAGGGGTTCAAGAGACCCAGTACTTC. This chain joins TRBV9 and TRBJ2-5; 10 nucleotides align to TRBD1. V shed 4 bases, J shed 2 bases, and the junction held 8 bases outside the gene matches. CDR1 and CDR2 from the germline V gene are SGDLS and YYNGEE. The CDR3 runs to 16 residues.

This chain joins TRBV5-8 and TRBJ2-7; 9 bases are shared with TRBD1. This CDR3 contains 14 residues. V was pared by 7 bases and J by 3 bases, with 8 bases of the junction left unmatched. CDR1 is SGHTS, CDR2 YDEGEE, per germline. The CDR3 region has the DNA TGTGCCAGCCCGGGGGGACAGGGACTCTACGAGCAGTACTTC. Translated: CASPGGQGLYEQYF.

This clone has just one count. The chain is built from TRBV27 and TRBJ2-5, with 9 positions matching TRBD2. Germline CDR1 and CDR2: MNHEY and SMNVEV (reference sequence). The junction had 10 bases not matched to a gene; V was cut back by 3 bases and J by 5 bases. CDR3 size: 16 residues. CDR3 nucleotide sequence: TGTGCCAGCAGTTTGTTTATTAGCGGGAGAGGTGAGACCCAGTACTTC. Translation: CASSLFISGRGETQYF.

The CDR3 here is CASSFSLGLYEQYF. In DNA, the CDR3 is TGTGCCAGCAGCTTCAGTTTAGGATTATACGAGCAGTACTTC. The chain couples TRBV11-2 to TRBJ2-5; no clear D. The DNA end favors TRBJ2-7, so the J call may be wrong. This CDR3 is 14 amino acids long. Germline V gene data show CDR1 as SGHAT and CDR2 as FQNNGV.

The chain couples TRBV7-9 to TRBJ1-3; a weak D match, TRBD1 (5 bases). This CDR3 is built from 14 residues. Germline assignment: CDR1 SEHNR and CDR2 FQNEAQ (reference sequence). Trimming cost V 5 bases and J 8 bases, with 16 bases left between them. The CDR3 coding sequence is TGTGCCAGCAGCCCAGGGAGGGGTCGGTACACCATATATTTT. Translation: CASSPGRGRYTIYF. The full variable domain, completed using reference TRBV7-9 and TRBJ1-3, is DTGVSQNPRHKITKRGQNVTFRCDPISEHNRLYWYRQTLGQGPEFLTYFQNEAQLEKSRLLSDRFSAERPKGSFSTLEIQRTEQGDSAMYLCASSPGRGRYTIYFGEGSWLTVV.

The chain employs TRBV5-1 and TRBJ2-2; the match to TRBD2 covers 15 bases. CDR1 SGHRS and CDR2 YFSETQ come from the germline V gene. The CDR3 is 18 residues long. The V and J ends lost 4 bases and 5 bases, in that order; junction bases with no gene match: 9. The CDR3, as DNA: TGCGCCAGCAGCCAGACGGGACTAGCGGGAGGAGGTACCGGGGAGCTGTTTTTT. It encodes CASSQTGLAGGGTGELFF.

V usage is TRBV7-9 and J usage is TRBJ2-2; 8 nucleotides line up with TRBD2. The CDR3 is 14 residues long. Germline CDR1 reads SEHNR; CDR2 reads FQNEAQ (reference sequence). Trimming took 5 bases from V and 7 from J; bases not matched to a gene: 6. The CDR3 region is CASSQREGVGELFF. Written as DNA, the CDR3 is TGTGCCAGCAGCCAACGGGAGGGGGTCGGGGAGCTGTTTTTT.

The CDR3 reads CARIKVTSDAPPQETQYF. Here the CDR3 DNA reads TGTGCCAGAATTAAAGTCACTAGCGACGCGCCCCCCCAAGAGACCCAGTACTTC. J is TRBJ2-5 and V is TRBV21-1; the D call of TRBD2 is as the table states it, not checked on the DNA. TRBV21-1 is tagged as a pseudogene. CDR3 length: 18 residues.

As DNA, the CDR3 is TGTGCCAGCAGCCACAGGGGCCGAAATGAAAAACTGTTTTTT. Translation: CASSHRGRNEKLFF. The chain couples TRBV6-5 to TRBJ1-4; 7 nucleotides agree with TRBD1. V trimming: 6 bases; J trimming: 5 bases; junction bases outside the gene matches: 6. Per the germline V gene, CDR1 is MNHEY and CDR2 is SVGAGI. This CDR3 is 14 amino acids long.

The chain carries TRBV29-1 and TRBJ2-3, with 7 bases matching TRBD2. The J segment lost 0 bases and the V segment lost 7 bases, leaving 4 bases of the junction unmatched. CDR3 length equals 13 residues. CDR1 SQVTM and CDR2 ANQGSEA come from the germline V gene. CDR3 in amino acids: CSATGGSTDTQYF. As DNA, the CDR3 is TGCAGCGCCACGGGAGGAAGCACAGATACGCAGTATTTT.

The chain couples TRBV27 to TRBJ2-1; 9 bases are a match to TRBD1. Germline CDR1 and CDR2: MNHEY and SMNVEV (reference sequence). With 5 bases clipped from V and 2 bases from J, the junction kept 7 bases outside the gene matches. The CDR3 runs to 16 residues. The CDR3 here is CASSVLTGGPYNEQFF. In nucleotides, the CDR3 is TGTGCCAGCAGTGTCCTGACAGGGGGACCCTACAATGAGCAGTTCTTC.

This CDR3 is CASSIKIVLPRHYGYTF. CDR3 sequence (DNA): TGTGCCAGTAGTATAAAAATAGTCCTGCCCCGCCACTATGGCTACACCTTC. The chain uses TRBV19 and TRBJ1-2, with D uncertain. V was shortened by 2 bases and J by 3 bases, with 19 bases between the two germline ends. This CDR3 spans 17 amino acids. Germline CDR1 LNHDA, CDR2 SQIVND (reference sequence).

The V call is TRBV9, the J call TRBJ2-7; D uncertain. Trimming took 0 bases from V and 3 from J, leaving 10 bases between them. Germline loops: CDR1 SGDLS, CDR2 YYNGEE. The CDR3 covers 14 residues. Here the CDR3 DNA reads TGTGCCAGCAGCGTAGGGCTAGATGTCTACGAGCAGTACTTC. This gives the protein CASSVGLDVYEQYF.

This chain uses TRBV13 with TRBJ2-1; 11 positions agree with TRBD2. V shed 4 bases and J 4 bases; nucleotides not matched to a gene: 3. The germline gives CDR1 PRHDT, CDR2 FYEKMQ (reference sequence). The CDR3 is made up of 15 amino acids. CDR3 DNA sequence: TGTGCCAGCAGCTCGGGACTAGCGGTTTACAATGAGCAGTTCTTC. Its translation: CASSSGLAVYNEQFF.

Note on this clone: The junction and the germline gene differ at one end; a read error may be behind it. J is TRBJ2-5 and V is TRBV7-7, with 7 bases matching TRBD2. Per the germline V gene, CDR1 is SSHAT and CDR2 is FNYEAQ (reference sequence). The CDR3 is 15 amino acids. CDR3 region: CASSLYLADGGTQYF. The DNA for the CDR3 is TGTGCTAGCAGCTTATACCTAGCGGACGGGGGGACCCAGTACTTC.

This chain connects TRBV9 to TRBJ2-1, with 12 bases lining up with TRBD2. Germline V gene lookup returns CDR1 SGDLS and CDR2 YYNGEE. This CDR3 is 16 amino acids long. J gave up 4 bases and V 1 base, and 3 bases lay outside the gene matches. The CDR3 reads CASSVRLAGEYNEQFF. The CDR3 nucleotides read TGTGCCAGCAGCGTACGACTAGCGGGGGAATACAATGAGCAGTTCTTC.